This T cell receptor (beta chain) was recovered during a study of T cell responses to AZD1222 COVID-19 vaccine. Assay: immunoSEQ multiplex PCR; the TCRdb copy retains only in-frame clones and omits some. The repertoire holds 84,000 or so clones, with over 70% as singletons. Germline-derived CDR1 and CDR2 are LGHNA and YNFKEQ. This CDR3 contains 17 residues. The V gene lost 1 base and the J gene lost 0 bases, with 14 bases spanning the gap. Worth noting for this clone: Its antigen remains unknown.

Whole-study findings and limits: Recipients of two AZD1222 doses showed rising Spike-specific TCR breadth and depth. Baseline serostatus was positive in only a handful of AZD1222 recipients. Clonal diversity was possibly underestimated, and white British individuals and females predominated among donors. Only after the peak T cell response were repertoires sampled.

The V gene is TRBV4-2, the J gene TRBJ2-3; a weak D match, TRBD2 (6 bases). Sequenced here: peripheral blood, sampled on day 0 of AZD1222 vaccination. This TCR was sampled from an adult in good health. CDR3 protein: CASSQGVLALSTDTQYF. The CDR3, as DNA: TGTGCCAGCAGCCAAGGGGTCCTAGCGCTTAGCACAGATACGCAGTATTTT.